The 26 T cell receptor beta chains reported below all come from one sample, sequenced in a study of Graves' ophthalmopathy and Graves' hyperthyroidism. Amplification targeted the TCR beta CDR3 regions, with RNA transcripts as the source material. HTBI primers primed a first-round RT-PCR, and a second-round multiplex PCR followed. TCRdb recomputed calls from the multiplex PCR reads with MiXCR, one row per CDR3 protein. The sample holds 350,000 to 400,000 distinct CDR3 sequences, about a sixth seen once. The specimen sequenced was peripheral blood. Receptors originate from a woman under 30 with Graves' ophthalmopathy.

The V and J genes are TRBV6-2 or TRBV6-3 and TRBJ2-7; 10 positions agree with TRBD2. The germline CDR1 and CDR2 sequences are MNHEY and SVGEGT. V lost 6 bases, J lost 6 bases, and 17 bases stayed unmatched. The CDR3 is 17 amino acids. The CDR3 sequence is CASRRTGRLAGAGEQYF. CDR3 bases: TGTGCCAGCAGACGGACAGGTCGGCTAGCGGGAGCTGGCGAGCAGTACTTC.

This clonotype was detected many times. The chain links TRBV6-2 or TRBV6-3 to TRBJ1-5; D is undetermined. The V and J ends lost 0 bases and 7 bases respectively, with 10 bases between them. CDR1 and CDR2 from the germline V gene are MNHEY and SVGEGT. The CDR3 is made up of 14 amino acids. In DNA, the CDR3 is TGTGCCAGCAGTTACTCCTATGGGAGCCAGCCCCAGCATTTT. As protein: CASSYSYGSQPQHF.

The chain recombines TRBV7-2 with TRBJ1-2; the match to TRBD1 covers 9 bases. Germline CDR1 reads SGHTA; CDR2 reads FQGNSA. Trimming removed 1 base from V and 2 bases from J; junction bases left unmatched: 2. This CDR3 is built from 15 residues. The CDR3 protein is CASSLGGTGNYGYTF. As DNA, the CDR3 is TGTGCCAGCAGCTTAGGTGGGACAGGGAACTATGGCTACACCTTC.

The gene calls are TRBV29-1 and TRBJ1-1, with a possible D match to TRBD1 (6 bases). Germline V gene sequence: CDR1 SQVTM, CDR2 ANQGSEA. The CDR3 is 14 amino acids. The CDR3 DNA sequence: TGCATGCCACAGGGCCTGATGTCGAACACTGAAGCTTTCTTT. It encodes CMPQGLMSNTEAFF.

This clonotype was seen at least ten times. This rearrangement joins TRBV28 to TRBJ1-5, with TRBD1 identical over 8 bases. With V trimmed by 2 bases and J by 2 bases, 8 bases remained unmatched. The CDR3 runs 17 residues. CDR1 and CDR2 from the germline V gene are MDHEN and SYDVKM. The CDR3 loop reads CASSLPGQGWGNQPQHF. Here the CDR3 DNA reads TGTGCCAGCAGTTTACCCGGACAGGGATGGGGCAATCAGCCCCAGCATTTT.

In this sample, this clonotype turned up many times. The chain employs TRBV20-1 and TRBJ2-7, with D unresolved. The ends were cut back, 3 bases at V and 0 bases at J, with 9 bases in the middle. CDR3 length equals 13 residues. Germline CDR1 DFQATT, CDR2 SNEGSKA (reference sequence). The CDR3 region is CSARYPSSYEQYF. CDR3 bases: TGCAGTGCTAGGTACCCGAGCTCCTACGAGCAGTACTTC.

Ten or more counts support this clonotype. This rearrangement joins TRBV7-2 to TRBJ1-5; no reliable D call. Germline V CDR1 and CDR2: SGHTA, FQGNSA. The CDR3 extends over 13 amino acids. Trimming stripped 5 bases from V and 4 bases from J, with 9 bases between. DNA for the CDR3: TGTGCCAGCAGCGTCCGGACTAATCAGCCCCAGCATTTT. Encoded protein: CASSVRTNQPQHF.

This clonotype was detected ten times or more. The chain couples TRBV6-1 to TRBJ2-2; 7 bases fit TRBD1. V was clipped by 9 bases and J by 4 bases; unmatched bases: 11. CDR1 and CDR2 from the germline V gene are MNHNS and SASEGT. The CDR3 runs 15 residues. Written as DNA, the CDR3 is TGTGCCAGTTCGCCGACGGGACAGCTCACCGGGGAGCTGTTTTTT. It translates to CASSPTGQLTGELFF.

This clonotype was counted at least ten times. A read error may be the cause here, since a much bigger clone is one base away. The conserved closing phenylalanine or tryptophan is absent in this CDR3, likely reflecting a read error. V usage is TRBV6-4 and J usage is TRBJ2-2, with a tentative D call TRBD2 (5 bases). The V and J ends lost 3 bases and 3 bases respectively, with 5 bases between them. The CDR3 covers 13 residues. Germline CDR1 reads MRHNA; CDR2 reads SNTAGT. The CDR3 loop reads CASSEDYTGELFL. The DNA of the CDR3 is TGTGCCAGCAGTGAGGACTACACCGGGGAGCTGTTTCTT.

This clonotype was seen ten or more times. The V call is TRBV6-5, the J call TRBJ1-3; no reliable D call. Germline CDR1 reads MNHEY; CDR2 reads SVGAGI. Trimming shortened V by 0 bases and J by 0 bases, and 9 bases separated the two germline ends. This CDR3 is built from 16 residues. The CDR3 bases are TGTGCCAGCAGTTACTCCGCGGGATACTCTGGAAACACCATATATTTT. Amino acids: CASSYSAGYSGNTIYF.

There are many counts of this clonotype. This rearrangement joins TRBV28 to TRBJ2-5, with D maybe TRBD2 (6 bases). Deletions cut 3 bases from V and 5 bases from J, with 22 bases between. This CDR3 is built from 17 residues. Germline V gives CDR1 MDHEN, CDR2 SYDVKM. Written as DNA, the CDR3 is TGTGCCAGCAGTTTGGCGGGGAACGGACTCCTTCGGGAGACCCAGTACTTC. Translated: CASSLAGNGLLRETQYF. The full variable domain, completed using reference TRBV28 and TRBJ2-5, is DVKVTQSSRYLVKRTGEKVFLECVQDMDHENMFWYRQDPGLGLRLIYFSYDVKMKEKGDIPEGYSVSREKKERFSLILESASTNQTSMYLCASSLAGNGLLRETQYFGPGTRLLVL.

This clonotype was picked up many times. V usage is TRBV20-1 and J usage is TRBJ1-6; D gene unclear. The ends were cut back, 6 bases at V and 7 bases at J, with 22 bases in the middle. From germline, CDR1 is DFQATT and CDR2 SNEGSKA (reference sequence). This CDR3 has 16 residues. The DNA of the CDR3 is TGCAGTGCCACTCCATCCTACGCCCCGGGGAATTCACCCCTCCACTTT. It specifies CSATPSYAPGNSPLHF.

As regards this clonotype: A read error may account for a junction end that differs from germline. The chain recombines TRBV12-3 or TRBV12-4 with TRBJ1-1; D is undetermined. The CDR3 runs to 15 residues. The CDR3 loop reads CASRLGDTLNTEAFF. In nucleotides, the CDR3 is TGTGCCAGCAGGTTAGGTGACACCCTGAACACTGAAGCTTTCTTT.

Ten or more counts support this clonotype. This chain joins TRBV4-2 and TRBJ2-7; 13 nucleotides align to TRBD2. Germline V lookup: CDR1 LGHNA, CDR2 YNFKEQ. The CDR3 extends over 17 amino acids. V shed 4 bases, J shed 1 base, and the junction held 7 bases outside the gene matches. The CDR3, as DNA: TGTGCCAGCAGCCTACGGACTAGCGGGGGTCCTTCCTACGAGCAGTACTTC. It specifies CASSLRTSGGPSYEQYF.

The chain has TRBV28 and TRBJ2-5; D may be TRBD1 (6 bases). Germline CDR1 reads MDHEN; CDR2 reads SYDVKM. There are 12 residues in the CDR3. Trimming left V 10 bases short and J 0 bases short, with 9 bases between. The CDR3 DNA reads TGTGCCACCGACAGGTACCAAGAGACCCAGTACTTC. This translates into CATDRYQETQYF.

This clonotype showed up many times. This chain joins TRBV27 and TRBJ1-5; D is uncertain. V was trimmed by 3 bases and J by 4 bases, leaving 10 bases between them. This CDR3 spans 14 amino acids. Germline V gene lookup returns CDR1 MNHEY and CDR2 SMNVEV (reference sequence). DNA of the CDR3: TGTGCCAGCAGTTTCGCTGGGATGAATCAGCCCCAGCATTTT. This encodes CASSFAGMNQPQHF.

This clonotype came up many times. The chain is built from TRBV5-1 and TRBJ1-1; possibly TRBD1 for D (5 bases). Trimming pared 3 bases from V and 4 bases from J, leaving 19 bases between. There are 16 residues in the CDR3. Germline-derived CDR1 and CDR2 are SGHRS and YFSETQ. The CDR3 loop reads CASSWDLRRVGTEAFF. DNA of the CDR3: TGCGCCAGCAGCTGGGACCTACGGAGGGTGGGCACTGAAGCTTTCTTT.

At least ten counts were recorded for this clonotype. This chain connects TRBV18 to TRBJ2-5; D uncertain. The CDR3 sequence is 13 residues long. Germline-derived CDR1 and CDR2 are KGHSH and LQKENI. V lost 5 bases and J lost 3, with 10 bases in between. CDR3 region: CASSSTSKETQYF. In DNA, the CDR3 is TGTGCCAGCTCATCCACCTCGAAAGAGACCCAGTACTTC.

This clonotype came up many times. The chain employs TRBV6-2 or TRBV6-3 and TRBJ2-7; 8 nucleotides align to TRBD2. With V trimmed by 2 bases and J by 3 bases, 9 bases remained unmatched. This CDR3 spans 16 amino acids. Per germline, CDR1 MNHEY and CDR2 SVGEGT. CDR3: CASSYPGTRDLYEQYF. The CDR3 nucleotides are TGTGCCAGCAGTTACCCCGGGACTAGGGACCTCTACGAGCAGTACTTC.

The J gene is TRBJ2-7, the V gene TRBV28; 14 nucleotides agree with TRBD2. V lost 6 bases and J lost 3; bases outside the gene matches: 4. The CDR3 length is 15 residues. The germline gives CDR1 MDHEN, CDR2 SYDVKM. DNA of the CDR3: TGTGCCAGCAGGCTCGGGACTAGCGGGGGCTACGAGCAGTACTTC. Translation gives CASRLGTSGGYEQYF.

This clonotype showed up many times. The chain has TRBV20-1 and TRBJ2-4; 10 bases match TRBD2. Germline values: CDR1 DFQATT, CDR2 SNEGSKA (reference sequence). Unmatched junction bases numbered 8, after V lost 0 bases and J lost 6 bases. The length of the CDR3 is 16 residues. The CDR3 loop reads CSARDSASGGRNIQYF. CDR3 DNA: TGCAGTGCTAGAGATAGTGCTAGCGGGGGCAGAAACATTCAGTACTTC.

This clonotype was seen repeatedly, ten times or more. This chain connects TRBV7-8 to TRBJ2-7; D is unresolved. Germline CDR1 reads SGHVS; CDR2 reads FQNEAQ. This CDR3 has 12 amino acids. With 11 bases removed from V and 0 bases from J, the gap between germline ends came to 11 bases. Here the CDR3 reads CASRQASYEQYF. The CDR3 nucleotides are TGTGCCTCCCGGCAGGCCTCCTACGAGCAGTACTTC.

This clonotype was detected many times. This sequence joins TRBV19 and TRBJ1-1; unclear D gene. Trimming stripped 0 bases from V and 3 bases from J, with 5 bases between. CDR3 length equals 13 residues. Germline-derived CDR1 and CDR2 are LNHDA and SQIVND (reference sequence). The CDR3 sequence is CASSIDQDTEAFF. The CDR3 DNA reads as TGTGCCAGTAGTATAGACCAAGACACTGAAGCTTTCTTT.

Ten or more counts support this clonotype. The chain recombines TRBV11-2 with TRBJ2-5; D is possibly TRBD1 (6 bases). Trimming stripped 0 bases from V and 0 bases from J, with 11 bases between. This CDR3 is 16 amino acids long. Germline CDR1 reads SGHAT; CDR2 reads FQNNGV. The CDR3 region is CASSLDLGGYQETQYF. CDR3 DNA sequence: TGTGCCAGCAGCTTAGATCTTGGGGGCTACCAAGAGACCCAGTACTTC.

This clonotype was counted at least ten times. The chain couples TRBV6-5 to TRBJ2-2; D unresolved. The ends were cut back, 6 bases at V and 6 bases at J, with 14 bases in the middle. Germline assignment: CDR1 MNHEY and CDR2 SVGAGI. This CDR3 is 14 amino acids long. This CDR3 is CASRQHIKAGELFF. As DNA, the CDR3 is TGTGCCAGCAGGCAACACATAAAGGCCGGGGAGCTGTTTTTT.

The chain is built from TRBV10-3 and TRBJ1-1, with D perhaps matching TRBD1 (5 bases). Germline V gives CDR1 ENHRY, CDR2 SYGVKD. V was shortened by 2 bases and J by 1 base, with 8 bases between the two germline ends. This CDR3 is built from 14 residues. CDR3 amino acids: CAISERTTNTEAFF. The CDR3 nucleotides are TGTGCCATCAGTGAGAGGACAACGAACACTGAAGCTTTCTTT.